A single sample gave rise to the 9 T cell receptor beta chains below, sequenced in a study of vaccination and CD4 T cells after COVID-19. For these receptors, no antigen is known. The Oncomine TCR Beta short-read assay was applied to DNA of cultured CD4+ T cells. TCRdb fed the PCR reads into MiXCR, producing one record per CDR3 protein. The sample shows 17,000 or so distinct CDR3 sequences, less than 40% of them seen only once. As to treatment: roughly 11-day PBMC culture with coronavirus spike peptide pools or control peptides (ViraFEST assay). The sample comprised cultured CD4+ T cells from blood. The receptor source for this set is a human donor with COVID-19.

A remark on this clonotype: This may come from a read error, since a much larger clone is one base off. V gene TRBV11-3 combines with J gene TRBJ1-1, with D tentatively TRBD1 (6 bases). Per germline, CDR1 SGHNT and CDR2 YENEEA. V dropped 2 bases and J dropped 1 base, with 8 bases sitting between them. The CDR3 is 14 residues long. The CDR3 reads CASSLRGANTEAFF. CDR3 sequence (DNA): TGTGCCAGCAGCTTACGGGGGGCGAACACTGAAGCTTTCTTT.

The V gene is TRBV11-2, the J gene TRBJ2-6; D uncertain. Germline lookup yields CDR1 SGHAT and CDR2 FQNNGV. Trimming removed 1 base from V and 1 base from J, with 8 bases in between. The CDR3 sequence is 16 residues long. The chain's CDR3 is CASSLGSTSGANVLTF. CDR3 sequence (DNA): TGTGCCAGCAGCTTAGGCAGCACGTCTGGGGCCAACGTCCTGACTTTC.

With regard to this clonotype: One junction end does not reproduce the germline sequence, and a read error may be involved. The chain has TRBV6-5 and TRBJ2-4; 7 bases are a match to TRBD2. The CDR3 is made up of 15 amino acids. Germline CDR1 and CDR2: MNHEY and SVGAGI. CDR3 in DNA: TGTGCCAGCAGTTACTCAAAGCGGGGTCCGAACATTCAGTACTTT. This codes for CASSYSKRGPNIQYF.

This sequence joins TRBV6-2 or TRBV6-3 and TRBJ2-7; 9 bases match TRBD2. Germline V lookup: CDR1 MNHEY, CDR2 SVGEGT. V was clipped by 8 bases and J by 3 bases; unmatched bases: 8. The CDR3 loop spans 14 amino acids. CDR3 protein: CASGSAGGNYEQYF. The DNA of the CDR3 is TGTGCCAGCGGTTCAGCGGGGGGTAACTACGAGCAGTACTTC.

This clonotype was seen only a few times. CDR3 DNA: TGTGCCAGCAGACTGGACGGGAACTATGGCTACACCTTC. It is translated as CASRLDGNYGYTF. This chain joins TRBV7-2 and TRBJ1-2; D is ambiguous. V dropped 6 bases and J dropped 2 bases, with 10 bases sitting between them. CDR3 length: 13 amino acids. Germline V lookup: CDR1 SGHTA, CDR2 FQGNSA.

This clonotype came up a few times. The chain couples TRBV11-3 to TRBJ1-1, with 7 nucleotides matching TRBD1. V lost 3 bases to trimming and J lost 7 bases; unmatched junction nucleotides: 2. Germline CDR1 reads SGHNT; CDR2 reads YENEEA. The CDR3 runs to 12 residues. CDR3 protein: CASSFQGGEAFF. CDR3 bases: TGTGCCAGCAGCTTCCAGGGGGGTGAAGCTTTCTTT.

The chain uses TRBV20-1 and TRBJ2-7; D unclear. The germline gives CDR1 DFQATT, CDR2 SNEGSKA (reference sequence). V was trimmed by 5 bases and J by 4 bases, leaving 15 bases between them. The CDR3 covers 13 residues. The DNA of the CDR3 is TGCAGTGCTCCTTCCGACGTGATTTACGAGCAGTACTTC. Translation gives CSAPSDVIYEQYF.

The CDR3 here is CASHKPGRAGGSGYTF. Written as DNA, the CDR3 is TGTGCCAGTCACAAACCCGGTCGGGCAGGGGGAAGTGGCTACACCTTC. The rearrangement joins TRBV19 to TRBJ1-2, with 7 bases identical to TRBD1. Per the germline V gene, CDR1 is LNHDA and CDR2 is SQIVND (reference sequence). The CDR3 has 16 amino acids. Trimming at V came to 8 bases and at J to 7 bases, leaving 19 bases not matched to a gene.

This clonotype has a handful of counts. The chain uses TRBV7-9 and TRBJ1-1; TRBD1 aligns across 9 bases. This CDR3 contains 16 residues. With 5 bases clipped from V and 4 bases from J, the junction kept 11 bases outside the gene matches. Looked up from germline, CDR1 is SEHNR and CDR2 is FQNEAQ (reference sequence). The CDR3 reads CASSKTLGTGITEAFF. Here the CDR3 DNA reads TGTGCCAGCAGCAAGACCCTAGGGACAGGGATCACTGAAGCTTTCTTT.